The following is a T cell receptor (beta chain) sequence with its context. Its target is unknown. The data originate from a study of cytomegalovirus exposure and HLA in healthy donors. Study at large: It was reported in a later analysis that the 95 to 150 validation repertoires used the same platform as the 650 to 800 first-cohort repertoires. Regarding the study as a whole: The study put about 180 TCR beta chains on its list as cytomegalovirus-associated. Accounts indicate the classifier identified cytomegalovirus status with strong specificity and sensitivity.

The donors were members of the roughly 120-subject validation cohort (separate from the approximately 670-subject first cohort). Here immunoSEQ multiplex PCR was the method, and the copy in TCRdb shows in-frame clones only, minus some. Of tens of thousands of clones listed, more than 70% are singletons. Sequenced input: PBMCs. The sequence was collected from a young woman in good health and CMV-seronegative.

CDR3 loop: CASSIGGHSGNTIYF. The CDR3 region has the DNA TGTGCCAGCAGTATTGGGGGCCACTCTGGAAACACCATATATTTT. The chain carries TRBV6-5 and TRBJ1-3; a weak D match, TRBD1 (6 bases). Germline assignment: CDR1 MNHEY and CDR2 SVGAGI. The V gene lost 5 bases and the J gene lost 0 bases, with 11 bases spanning the gap. The CDR3 extends over 15 amino acids.